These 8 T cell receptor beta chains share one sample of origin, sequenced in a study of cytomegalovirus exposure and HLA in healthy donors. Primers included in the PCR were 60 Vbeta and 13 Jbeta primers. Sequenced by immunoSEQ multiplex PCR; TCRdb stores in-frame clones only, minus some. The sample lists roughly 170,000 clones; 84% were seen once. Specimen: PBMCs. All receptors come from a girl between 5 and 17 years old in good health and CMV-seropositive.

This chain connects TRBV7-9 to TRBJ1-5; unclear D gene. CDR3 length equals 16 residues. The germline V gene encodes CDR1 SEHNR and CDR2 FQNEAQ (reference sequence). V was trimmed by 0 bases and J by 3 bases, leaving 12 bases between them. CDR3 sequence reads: CASSLAFLGVNQPQHF. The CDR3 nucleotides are TGTGCCAGCAGCTTAGCTTTCCTGGGCGTCAATCAGCCCCAGCATTTT.

This CDR3 is CASSVTGESGANVLTF. CDR3 coding DNA: TGTGCCAGCAGTGTAACAGGAGAGTCTGGGGCCAACGTCCTGACTTTC. This chain uses TRBV6-1 with TRBJ2-6, with D possibly matching TRBD1 (5 bases). Trimming removed 4 bases from V and 1 base from J, with 11 bases in between. The CDR3 is made up of 16 amino acids. Per germline, CDR1 MNHNS and CDR2 SASEGT.

The CDR3 DNA is TGCGCCAGCAGCCACCACCGGGACAGGCGGAATGAGCAGTTCTTC. It specifies CASSHHRDRRNEQFF. The rearrangement joins TRBV4-1 to TRBJ2-1; TRBD1 matches 8 bases. V was pared by 3 bases and J by 7 bases, with 8 bases of the junction left unmatched. Germline lookup yields CDR1 MGHRA and CDR2 YSYEKL. CDR3 size: 15 residues.

The CDR3 DNA reads as TGCAGCGTTGTCCTCAGGGTTGGAGAAAAACTGTTTTTT. Amino acids: CSVVLRVGEKLFF. V usage is TRBV29-1 and J usage is TRBJ1-4, with TRBD1 as a possible D gene (5 bases). Germline CDR1 SQVTM, CDR2 ANQGSEA. The CDR3 runs to 13 residues. With 4 bases removed from V and 8 bases from J, the gap between germline ends came to 14 bases.

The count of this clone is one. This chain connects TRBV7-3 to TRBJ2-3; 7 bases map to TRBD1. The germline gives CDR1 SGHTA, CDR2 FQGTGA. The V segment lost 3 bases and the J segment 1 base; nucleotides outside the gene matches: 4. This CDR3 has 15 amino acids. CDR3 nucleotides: TGTGCCAGCAGCTTGACAGGGTTCGGCACAGATACGCAGTATTTT. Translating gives CASSLTGFGTDTQYF. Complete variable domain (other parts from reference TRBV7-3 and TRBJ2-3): GAGVSQTPSNKVTEKGKYVELRCDPISGHTALYWYRQSLGQGPEFLIYFQGTGAADDSGLPNDRFFAVRPEGSVSTLKIQRTERGDSAVYLCASSLTGFGTDTQYFGPGTRLTVL.

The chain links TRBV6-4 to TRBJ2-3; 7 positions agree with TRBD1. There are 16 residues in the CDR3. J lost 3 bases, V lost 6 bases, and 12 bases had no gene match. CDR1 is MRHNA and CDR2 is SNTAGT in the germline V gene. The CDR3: CASSQTGAGGTDTQYF. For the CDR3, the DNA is TGTGCCAGCAGCCAGACAGGCGCAGGGGGAACAGATACGCAGTATTTT.

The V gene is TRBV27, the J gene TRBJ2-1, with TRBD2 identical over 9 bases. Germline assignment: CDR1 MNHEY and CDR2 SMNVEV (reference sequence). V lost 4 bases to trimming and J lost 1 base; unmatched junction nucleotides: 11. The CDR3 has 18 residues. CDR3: CASSSSGSGGPSYNEQFF. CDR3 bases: TGTGCCAGCAGTTCCTCGGGGAGCGGGGGGCCGTCCTACAATGAGCAGTTCTTC.

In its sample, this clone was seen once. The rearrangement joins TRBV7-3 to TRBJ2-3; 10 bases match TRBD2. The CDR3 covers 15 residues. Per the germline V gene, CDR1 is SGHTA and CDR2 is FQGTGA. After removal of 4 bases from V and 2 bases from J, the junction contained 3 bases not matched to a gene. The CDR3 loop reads CASSSSGGITDTQYF. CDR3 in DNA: TGTGCCAGCAGCTCTAGCGGGGGAATCACAGATACGCAGTATTTT.